This T cell receptor beta chain was recorded in a study of T cells in Graves' hyperthyroidism and ophthalmopathy. General study points: Most expanded thyroid clonotypes above 0.001 also appeared in blood. The model anticipated ophthalmopathy a median about 7.1 months pre-onset.

A remark on this clonotype: Antigen specificity is unknown.

With 0 bases removed from V and 5 bases from J, the gap between germline ends came to 17 bases. This CDR3 spans 16 amino acids. Germline assignment: CDR1 SGHRS and CDR2 YFSETQ. It was uncontrolled infection, other autoimmune disease, pregnancy or lactation that excluded patients. Diagnoses were established using clinical symptoms, serum thyroxine and TRAb, thyroid ultrasound and orbital computed tomography. Amplification targeted TCR beta CDR3 regions from RNA transcripts. A first-round RT-PCR of the TCR CDR3 used the HTBI primer set. MiXCR was run by TCRdb on the multiplex PCR reads, yielding one entry per CDR3 protein. The sample contains about 96,000 distinct CDR3 sequences, around 50% of which appear only once.

The TCR comes from a woman aged 40 to 50 with Graves' hyperthyroidism. Sequencing was done on a sample of blood. The V call is TRBV5-1, the J call TRBJ1-1; a weak D match, TRBD1 (6 bases). The CDR3 DNA sequence: TGCGCCAGCAGCTTGGGGCGACAGGAAGGAGGAACTGAAGCTTTCTTT. It is translated as CASSLGRQEGGTEAFF.